Reported below is one T cell receptor (beta chain). The sample holds one count of this clone. The specificity of this receptor is unknown. Nothing much larger sits one base from this clone, and base qualities are not available. Genomic DNA was extracted from sorted cells for sequencing of the TCRbeta CDR3 region. TCRbeta CDR3 regions were sequenced using the immunoSEQ Assay. The table was pulled from immuneACCESS by TCRdb, which kept in-frame rearrangements only. Such tables lose some clones; where checked, under half of the loss comes from unresolved V genes, and the rest has no known cause. This sample has tens of thousands of clones in its table, and roughly 93% of those were observed once. 15% to 18% of the sample lies in the top ten. Patients with a history of autoimmune disease or receiving systemic immunosuppression were excluded from the trial. In every dose cohort, peripheral blood was drawn for TCR sequencing at baseline, cycle 4 day 1, and cycle 7 day 1. Samples were obtained from an open-label, multicenter, first-in-human phase I dose-escalation trial of ivuxolimab. Adults with locally advanced or metastatic melanoma, renal cell carcinoma, hepatocellular carcinoma or head and neck squamous cell carcinoma were enrolled in the trial. Before TCR sequencing, CD4+ T cells and CD8+ T cells from peripheral blood were sorted into separate populations.

This record belongs to a study of OX40 agonist ivuxolimab in advanced cancers. Study-wide context: Ivuxolimab was a fully human IgG2 agonistic monoclonal antibody targeting the costimulatory receptor OX40 (CD134). Intravenous ivuxolimab was administered to patients every 2 weeks at six dose levels: 0.01, 0.1, 0.3, 1.5, 3 and 10 mg/kg. Of the roughly 52 dose-escalation patients, hepatocellular carcinoma was present in 19, melanoma in approximately 15, renal cell carcinoma in 9 and head and neck cancer in 9. The dose-escalation cohort was 80% to 90% male with a mean age of approximately 60 years, ranging from 23 to 79. Prior anti-PD-1, anti-PD-L1 or anti-CTLA-4 therapy was permitted, and checkpoint inhibitors had been received by about 37% of dose-escalation patients. Partial responses were achieved by three dose-escalation patients, of whom one had hepatocellular carcinoma and two had cutaneous melanoma. The point of sequencing TCRbeta in the periphery was to test whether ivuxolimab changed TCR sequence diversity and drove clonal T-cell expansion. The paper covers the monotherapy dose-escalation part of the phase I ivuxolimab trial, which included N ≈ 57 patients. Findings and caveats that apply to the study as a whole: On average, CD8+ T cells showed more expanded clones than CD4+ T cells after ivuxolimab. Low levels of normalized T-cell clonal expansion were also seen in some patients who did not respond. At doses of 0.1 to 3.0 mg/kg, clonal expansion of both CD4+ and CD8+ blood T cells was observed from baseline to week 6. Which antigens the clonally expanded peripheral T cells were specific for was not determined. In partial responders in the 0.1-3.0 mg/kg groups, normalized peripheral clonal expansion was found to be among the lowest, especially among CD8+ T cells.

The CDR3 covers 18 residues, taking in both the cysteine and the phenylalanine. CDR3 DNA is the only sequence kept; it has 54 bases, read in frame from the first base. CDR1 and CDR2 (SGHAT, FQNNGV) derive from the germline V gene. V gives up 0 bases and J gives up 6 bases, and the segment between their germline ends measures 24 bases. In this chain, TRBV11-2 is recombined with TRBJ2-7; TRBD2 is possibly the D segment (5 matching bases). This specimen consisted of CD4+ or CD8+ T cells sorted from blood, obtained in a trial of the OX40 agonist ivuxolimab. This TCR was sampled from an adult with an advanced solid tumor such as melanoma, head and neck, liver or kidney cancer. The CDR3 amino acid sequence is: CASSLDSPLSASFSEQYF. The DNA sequence reads TGTGCCAGCAGCTTAGATTCCCCACTTAGCGCCAGCTTCAGCGAGCAGTACTTC.